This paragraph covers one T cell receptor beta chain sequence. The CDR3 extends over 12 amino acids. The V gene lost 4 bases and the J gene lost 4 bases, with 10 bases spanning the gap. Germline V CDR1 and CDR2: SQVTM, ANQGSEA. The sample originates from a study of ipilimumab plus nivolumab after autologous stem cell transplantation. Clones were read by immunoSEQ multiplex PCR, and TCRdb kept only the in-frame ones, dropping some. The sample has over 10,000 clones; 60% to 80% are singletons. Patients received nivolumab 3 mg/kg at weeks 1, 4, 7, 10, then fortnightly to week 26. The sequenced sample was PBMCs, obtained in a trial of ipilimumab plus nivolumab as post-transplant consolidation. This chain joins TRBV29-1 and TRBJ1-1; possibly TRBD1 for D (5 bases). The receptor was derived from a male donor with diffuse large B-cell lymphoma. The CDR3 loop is CSVVRGGTEAFF. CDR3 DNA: TGCAGCGTTGTGAGGGGCGGCACTGAAGCTTTCTTT.